The 8 T cell receptor beta chains presented below share a single source sample, sequenced in a study of T cell repertoires in cytomegalovirus infection. TCRdb recomputed calls from the reads with MiXCR, one row per CDR3 protein. The sample contains around 490,000 distinct CDR3 sequences, about 30% of which appear only once. The source material was PBMCs. The receptor set was obtained from a human donor in good health (CMV status not recorded). Some clones in this sample may be carry-over from other donors' samples.

The chain couples TRBV7-3 to TRBJ2-1, with D hard to call. Germline assignment: CDR1 SGHTA and CDR2 FQGTGA. The CDR3 runs 11 residues. V lost 6 bases and J 9 bases, leaving 9 bases between the germline ends. The CDR3 DNA reads TGTGCCAGCAGACCGGATGGTGAGCAGTTCTTC. Its translation: CASRPDGEQFF.

This sequence joins TRBV6-5 and TRBJ2-1; TRBD2 might be the D (5 bases). The germline V and J ends were trimmed by 2 bases and 6 bases, with 8 bases remaining between them. The CDR3 has 13 residues. Germline V lookup: CDR1 MNHEY, CDR2 SVGAGI. This CDR3 reads CASSYDYTNEQFF. The CDR3 nucleotides read TGTGCCAGCAGTTACGACTATACCAATGAGCAGTTCTTC.

The V gene is TRBV7-2, the J gene TRBJ2-1, with 11 positions matching TRBD2. Germline values: CDR1 SGHTA, CDR2 FQGNSA. This CDR3 is built from 17 residues. J gave up 3 bases and V 5 bases, and 9 bases lay outside the gene matches. The CDR3 DNA reads as TGTGCCAGCAGCAAGCGACTAGCGGGATCGTTCTACAATGAGCAGTTCTTC. Translated, it gives CASSKRLAGSFYNEQFF.

This clonotype turned up a few times. V and J are TRBV19 and TRBJ1-5; D is unclear. Germline CDR1 LNHDA, CDR2 SQIVND (reference sequence). The CDR3 sequence is 14 residues long. Trimming took off 7 bases at V and 4 bases at J, with 14 bases between the two ends. This chain's CDR3 is CASTGPGSNQPQHF. CDR3 nucleotides: TGTGCCAGTACCGGCCCAGGCTCGAATCAGCCCCAGCATTTT.

This clonotype was detected only once. This sequence joins TRBV20-1 and TRBJ2-7; D not certain. The CDR3 is made up of 11 amino acids. The germline CDR1 and CDR2 sequences are DFQATT and SNEGSKA (reference sequence). With 3 bases removed from V and 6 bases from J, the gap between germline ends came to 9 bases. The CDR3 coding sequence is TGCAGTGCTAGTGTTCGGGTCGAGCAGTACTTC. Amino acids: CSASVRVEQYF.

The chain's CDR3 is CATSRDQGRDQETQYF. The CDR3 coding sequence is TGTGCCACCAGCAGAGATCAGGGCAGGGACCAAGAGACCCAGTACTTC. The rearrangement links TRBV15 to TRBJ2-5; tentatively, D is TRBD1 (5 bases). The V gene lost 0 bases and the J gene lost 0 bases, with 11 bases spanning the gap. The CDR3 contains 16 residues. Germline CDR1 LNHNV, CDR2 YYDKDF (reference sequence).

The sample holds one count of this clonotype. The rearrangement uses TRBV20-1 and TRBJ1-6, with D possibly being TRBD1 (5 bases). The V and J ends lost 0 bases and 9 bases respectively, with 6 bases between them. From germline, CDR1 is DFQATT and CDR2 SNEGSKA (reference sequence). The CDR3 contains 12 residues. CDR3 sequence reads: CSAREQGSPLHF. Written as DNA, the CDR3 is TGCAGTGCTAGAGAGCAGGGTTCACCCCTCCACTTT.

The chain employs TRBV11-2 and TRBJ2-1; 8 bases are shared with TRBD2. V gave up 1 base and J gave up 4 bases; unmatched junction bases: 6. The V gene's germline CDR1 is SGHAT and CDR2 FQNNGV. This CDR3 comprises 16 residues. CDR3 amino acids: CASSLAELAGYNEQFF. In DNA form, the CDR3 reads TGTGCCAGCAGCTTAGCGGAGTTAGCGGGGTACAATGAGCAGTTCTTC.